Included here is one T cell receptor beta chain sequence, with context. Its matching antigen is unknown. This specimen comes from a study of Ad26.COV2.S vaccination and SARS-CoV-2 variants. Specified treatment: approximately 18 received Ad26.COV2.S at low or high dose, single or two shots; about five received placebo; per-sample allocation not given. Sampling took place 63 days after the first vaccine or placebo injection. Cohort 1b enrolled adults aged 18-55 years in Boston. General study findings and limits: People who got the vaccine had more spike-specific TCR breadth than people who got placebo. Reported post-vaccination CD8+ and CD4+ T cell responses to spike showed substantial breadth.

Clones were read by immunoSEQ multiplex PCR, and TCRdb kept only the in-frame ones, dropping some. This sample yields roughly 350,000 clones, of which approximately 86% are seen a single time; over 8.5% belongs to the top ten. The germline V gene encodes CDR1 SGHTA and CDR2 FQGNSA. Trimming took 7 bases from V and 4 from J; bases not matched to a gene: 8. CDR3 length equals 14 residues. This clonotype originated in a person aged 18-65 years who received the Ad26.COV2.S COVID-19 vaccine or a placebo. Sequenced here: peripheral blood, sampled in a trial of Ad26.COV2.S vaccine versus placebo. The chain couples TRBV7-2 to TRBJ2-7, with 9 nucleotides matching TRBD1. CDR3 DNA: TGTGCCAGCACCCTAACAGGGGGCGGGTACGAGCAGTACTTC. Residues: CASTLTGGGYEQYF.